This TCR beta chain came from a study of shared clonotypes between healthy human individuals. Overall study: A couple of female and a few male donors aged 18 to 49 were enrolled.

Deep-level assay runs were performed. In the authors' workflow: In the immunoSEQ data, sequences were junction-only and lacked quality scores, so filtering differed. Produced via immunoSEQ multiplex PCR; TCRdb's table is partial and in-frame only. V and J calls and clone size come straight from that table; D and trimming were deduced from the DNA. This sample yields about 600,000 clones, of which around three quarters are seen a single time; more than 10% belongs to the top ten. Trimming removed 4 bases at V and 2 bases at J, with 10 bases between. Germline CDR1 SGHRS, CDR2 YFSETQ. The CDR3 consists of 14 residues.

This clonotype was sampled from a woman aged 40 to 55 in good health. Some clones in this sample may be carry-over from other donors' samples. Source material: PBMCs. The chain employs TRBV5-1 and TRBJ1-5; D perhaps matches TRBD1 (6 bases). The CDR3 is CASSLQGGNQPQHF. The CDR3 region has the DNA TGCGCCAGCAGCCTACAGGGAGGCAATCAGCCCCAGCATTTT.